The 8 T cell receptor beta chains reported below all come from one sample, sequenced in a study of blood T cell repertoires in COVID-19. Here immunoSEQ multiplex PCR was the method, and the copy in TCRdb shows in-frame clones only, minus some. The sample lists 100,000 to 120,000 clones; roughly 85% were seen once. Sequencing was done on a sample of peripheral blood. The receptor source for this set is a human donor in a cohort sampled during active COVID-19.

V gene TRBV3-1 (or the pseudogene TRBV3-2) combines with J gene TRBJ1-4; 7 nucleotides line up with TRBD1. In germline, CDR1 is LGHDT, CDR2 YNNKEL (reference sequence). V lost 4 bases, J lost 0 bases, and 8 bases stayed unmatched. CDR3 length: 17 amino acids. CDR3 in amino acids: CASSPPDRLTTNEKLFF. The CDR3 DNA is TGTGCCAGCAGCCCCCCGGACAGGTTAACAACTAATGAAAAACTGTTTTTT.

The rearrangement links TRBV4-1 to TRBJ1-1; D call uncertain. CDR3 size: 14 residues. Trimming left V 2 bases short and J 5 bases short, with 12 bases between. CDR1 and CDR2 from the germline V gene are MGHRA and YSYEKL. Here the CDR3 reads CASSQPARGTEAFF. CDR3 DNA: TGCGCCAGCAGCCAACCGGCCAGAGGGACTGAAGCTTTCTTT.

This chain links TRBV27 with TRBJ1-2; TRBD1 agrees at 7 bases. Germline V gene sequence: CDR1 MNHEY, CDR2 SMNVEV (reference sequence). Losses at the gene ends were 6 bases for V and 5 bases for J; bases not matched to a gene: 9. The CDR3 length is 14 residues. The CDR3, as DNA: TGTGCCAGCAGATCGACAGGGTTTGGGTATGGCTACACCTTC. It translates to CASRSTGFGYGYTF.

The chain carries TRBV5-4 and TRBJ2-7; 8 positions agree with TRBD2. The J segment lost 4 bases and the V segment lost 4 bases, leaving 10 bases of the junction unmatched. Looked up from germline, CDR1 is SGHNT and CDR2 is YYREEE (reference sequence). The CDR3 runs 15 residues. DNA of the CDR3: TGTGCCAGCAGCCCCGGGGGGGGGCGAGGATACGAGCAGTACTTC. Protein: CASSPGGGRGYEQYF.

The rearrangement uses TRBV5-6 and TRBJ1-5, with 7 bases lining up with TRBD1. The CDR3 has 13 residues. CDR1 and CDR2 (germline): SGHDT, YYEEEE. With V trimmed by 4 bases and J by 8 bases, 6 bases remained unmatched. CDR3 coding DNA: TGTGCCAGCAGCCAAGGGGGCTGGGAGCCCCAGCATTTT. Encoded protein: CASSQGGWEPQHF.

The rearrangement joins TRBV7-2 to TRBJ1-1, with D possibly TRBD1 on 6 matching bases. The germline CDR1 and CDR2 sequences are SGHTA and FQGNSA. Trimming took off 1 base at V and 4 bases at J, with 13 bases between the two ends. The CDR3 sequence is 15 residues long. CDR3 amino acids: CASSLGLGRGTEAFF. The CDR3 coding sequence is TGTGCCAGCAGCTTAGGTTTAGGCAGGGGCACTGAAGCTTTCTTT.

The CDR3 nucleotides read TGTGCCAGCAGCGATGGCGGGGCGACCCAGTACTTC. It is translated as CASSDGGATQYF. The chain carries TRBV11-3 and TRBJ2-5, with D possibly TRBD2 on 6 matching bases. Germline V lookup: CDR1 SGHNT, CDR2 YENEEA. The CDR3 contains 12 residues. V shed 5 bases and J shed 7 bases, with 11 bases lying between them.

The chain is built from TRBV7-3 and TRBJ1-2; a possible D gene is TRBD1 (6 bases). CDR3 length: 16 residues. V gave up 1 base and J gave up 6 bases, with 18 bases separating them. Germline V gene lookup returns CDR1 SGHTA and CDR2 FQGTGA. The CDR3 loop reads CASSLNGQRGTHGYTF. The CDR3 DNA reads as TGTGCCAGCAGCTTAAACGGACAGAGGGGGACCCATGGCTACACCTTC. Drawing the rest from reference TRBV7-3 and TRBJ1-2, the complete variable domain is GAGVSQTPSNKVTEKGKYVELRCDPISGHTALYWYRQSLGQGPEFLIYFQGTGAADDSGLPNDRFFAVRPEGSVSTLKIQRTERGDSAVYLCASSLNGQRGTHGYTFGSGTRLTVV.